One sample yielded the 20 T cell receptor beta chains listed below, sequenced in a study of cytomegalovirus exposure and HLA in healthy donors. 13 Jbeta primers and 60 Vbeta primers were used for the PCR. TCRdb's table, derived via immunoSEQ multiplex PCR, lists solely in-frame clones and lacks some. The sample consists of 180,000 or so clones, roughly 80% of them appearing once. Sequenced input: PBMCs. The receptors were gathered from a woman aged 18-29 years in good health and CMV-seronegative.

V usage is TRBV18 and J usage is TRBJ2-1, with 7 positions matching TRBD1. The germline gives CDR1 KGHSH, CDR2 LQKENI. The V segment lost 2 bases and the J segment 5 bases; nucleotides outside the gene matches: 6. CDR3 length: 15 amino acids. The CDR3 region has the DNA TGTGCCAGCTCACCAACGCTTACAGGGGACAATGAGCAGTTCTTC. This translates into CASSPTLTGDNEQFF.

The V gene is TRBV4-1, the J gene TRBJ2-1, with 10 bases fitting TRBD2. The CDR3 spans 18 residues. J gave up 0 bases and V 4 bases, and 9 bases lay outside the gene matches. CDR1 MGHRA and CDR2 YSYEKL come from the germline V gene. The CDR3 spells CASSLKPGLAVSYNEQFF. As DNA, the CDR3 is TGCGCCAGCAGCCTTAAGCCCGGACTAGCGGTCTCCTACAATGAGCAGTTCTTC.

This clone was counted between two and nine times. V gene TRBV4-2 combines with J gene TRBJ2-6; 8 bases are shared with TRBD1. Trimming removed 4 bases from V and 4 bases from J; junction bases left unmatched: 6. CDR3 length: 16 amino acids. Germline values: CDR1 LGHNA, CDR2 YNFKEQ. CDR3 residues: CASSPRTGSGANVLTF. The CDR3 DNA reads TGTGCCAGCAGCCCAAGGACAGGGTCGGGGGCCAACGTCCTGACTTTC.

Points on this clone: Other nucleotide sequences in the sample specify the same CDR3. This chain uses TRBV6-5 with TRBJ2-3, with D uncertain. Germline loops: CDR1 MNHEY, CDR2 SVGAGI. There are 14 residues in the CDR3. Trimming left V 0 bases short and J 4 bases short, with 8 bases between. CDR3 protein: CASSYSTSSDTQYF. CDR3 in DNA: TGTGCCAGCAGTTACTCGACAAGTTCAGATACGCAGTATTTT.

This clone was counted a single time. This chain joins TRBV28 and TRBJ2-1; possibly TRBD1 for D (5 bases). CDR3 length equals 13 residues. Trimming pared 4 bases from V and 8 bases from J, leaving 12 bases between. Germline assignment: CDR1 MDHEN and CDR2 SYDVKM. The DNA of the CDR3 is TGTGCCAGCAGTTCCCCCAGGGTCCATGAGCAGTTCTTC. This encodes CASSSPRVHEQFF.

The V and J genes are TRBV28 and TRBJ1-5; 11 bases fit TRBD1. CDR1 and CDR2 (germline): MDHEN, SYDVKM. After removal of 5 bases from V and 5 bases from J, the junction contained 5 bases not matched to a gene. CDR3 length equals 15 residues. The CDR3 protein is CASSKEGQGDQPQHF. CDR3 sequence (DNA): TGTGCCAGCAGTAAAGAGGGACAGGGGGATCAGCCCCAGCATTTT.

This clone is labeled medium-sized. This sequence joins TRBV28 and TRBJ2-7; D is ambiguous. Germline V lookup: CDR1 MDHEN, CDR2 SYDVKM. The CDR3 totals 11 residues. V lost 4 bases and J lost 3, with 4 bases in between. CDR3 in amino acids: CASSSGYEQYF. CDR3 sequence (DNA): TGTGCCAGCAGTTCAGGCTACGAGCAGTACTTC.

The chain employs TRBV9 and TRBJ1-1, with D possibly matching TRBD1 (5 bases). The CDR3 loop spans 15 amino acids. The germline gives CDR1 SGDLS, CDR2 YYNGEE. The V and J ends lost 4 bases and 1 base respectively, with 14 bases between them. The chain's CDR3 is CASSPGHVSNTEAFF. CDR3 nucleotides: TGTGCCAGCAGCCCCGGACACGTTTCGAACACTGAAGCTTTCTTT.

The chain's CDR3 is CASSADYSGYNEQFF. The CDR3 nucleotides are TGTGCCAGCAGTGCCGACTATAGCGGCTACAATGAGCAGTTCTTC. The rearrangement joins TRBV25-1 to TRBJ2-1, with D perhaps matching TRBD2 (6 bases). CDR1 and CDR2 from the germline V gene are MGHDK and SYGVNS. This CDR3 spans 15 amino acids. V lost 4 bases, J lost 3 bases, and 13 bases lay in between.

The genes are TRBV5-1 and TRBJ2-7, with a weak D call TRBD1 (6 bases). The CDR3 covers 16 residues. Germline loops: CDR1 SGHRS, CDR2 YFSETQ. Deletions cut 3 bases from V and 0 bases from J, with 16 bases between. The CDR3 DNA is TGCGCCAGCAGCTGGAGTCAGGGGATGAGCTCCTACGAGCAGTACTTC. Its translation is CASSWSQGMSSYEQYF.

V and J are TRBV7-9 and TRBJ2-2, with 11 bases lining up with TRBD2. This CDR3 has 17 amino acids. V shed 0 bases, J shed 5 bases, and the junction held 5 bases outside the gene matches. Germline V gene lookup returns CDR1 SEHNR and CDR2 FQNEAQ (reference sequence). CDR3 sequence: CASSLAASGRLTGELFF. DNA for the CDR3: TGTGCCAGCAGCTTAGCGGCTAGCGGGAGGTTAACCGGGGAGCTGTTTTTT.

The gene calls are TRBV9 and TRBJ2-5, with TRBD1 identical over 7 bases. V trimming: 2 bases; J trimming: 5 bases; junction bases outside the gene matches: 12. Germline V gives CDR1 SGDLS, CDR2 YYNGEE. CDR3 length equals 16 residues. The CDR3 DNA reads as TGTGCCAGCAGCGTCTCGGGACAGCGGCCAGGGGAGACCCAGTACTTC. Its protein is CASSVSGQRPGETQYF.

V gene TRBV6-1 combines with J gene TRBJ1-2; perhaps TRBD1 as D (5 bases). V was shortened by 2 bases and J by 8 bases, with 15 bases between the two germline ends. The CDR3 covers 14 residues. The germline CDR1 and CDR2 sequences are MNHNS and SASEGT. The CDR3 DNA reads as TGTGCCAGCAGTGAATATATCGGGGGGAACGGCTACACCTTC. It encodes CASSEYIGGNGYTF.

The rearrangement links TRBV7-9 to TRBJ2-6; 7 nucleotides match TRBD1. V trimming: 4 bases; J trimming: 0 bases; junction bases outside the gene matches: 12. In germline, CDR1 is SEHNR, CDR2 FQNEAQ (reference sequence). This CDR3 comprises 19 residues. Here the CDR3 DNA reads TGTGCCAGCAGCTCCTACAGGGGTGGCACCCTCTCTGGGGCCAACGTCCTGACTTTC. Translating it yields CASSSYRGGTLSGANVLTF.

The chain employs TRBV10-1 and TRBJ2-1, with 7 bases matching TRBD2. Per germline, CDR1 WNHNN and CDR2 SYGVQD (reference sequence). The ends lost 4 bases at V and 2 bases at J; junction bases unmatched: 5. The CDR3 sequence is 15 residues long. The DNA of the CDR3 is TGCGCCAGCAGTGGGGACTATGCTCCCTACAATGAGCAGTTCTTC. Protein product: CASSGDYAPYNEQFF.

The CDR3 loop reads CASSRDRGMNTEAFF. CDR3 DNA: TGTGCCAGCAGTCGGGACAGGGGGATGAACACTGAAGCTTTCTTT. The chain is built from TRBV28 and TRBJ1-1; 11 nucleotides align to TRBD1. Looked up from germline, CDR1 is MDHEN and CDR2 is SYDVKM. The CDR3 totals 15 residues. V lost 5 bases to trimming and J lost 0 bases; unmatched junction nucleotides: 2.

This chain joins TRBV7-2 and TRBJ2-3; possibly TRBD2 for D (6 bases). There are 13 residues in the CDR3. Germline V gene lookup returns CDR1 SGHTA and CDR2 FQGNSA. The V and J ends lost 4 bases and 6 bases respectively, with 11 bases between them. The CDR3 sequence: CASSSLRGDTQYF. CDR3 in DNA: TGTGCCAGCAGCTCGCTTCGGGGGGATACGCAGTATTTT.

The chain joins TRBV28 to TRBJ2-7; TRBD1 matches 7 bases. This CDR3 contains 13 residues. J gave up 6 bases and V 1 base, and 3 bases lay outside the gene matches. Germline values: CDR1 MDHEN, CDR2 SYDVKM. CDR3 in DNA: TGTGCCAGCAGTTTATTGGCAGGGGGCGAGCAGTACTTC. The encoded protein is CASSLLAGGEQYF.

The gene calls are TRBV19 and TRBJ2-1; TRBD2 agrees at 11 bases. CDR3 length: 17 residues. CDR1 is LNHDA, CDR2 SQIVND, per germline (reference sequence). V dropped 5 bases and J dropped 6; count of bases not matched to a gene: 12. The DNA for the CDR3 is TGTGCCAGTAGTTACCTCCGACTAGCGGGAACGTCCAATGAGCAGTTCTTC. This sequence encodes CASSYLRLAGTSNEQFF.

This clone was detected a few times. The CDR3 nucleotides are TGTGCCAGCAGTAGAGGACTGGGTGCTAACTACGAGCAGTACTTC. This codes for CASSRGLGANYEQYF. This sequence joins TRBV6-5 and TRBJ2-7; TRBD2 might be the D (5 bases). Trimming cost V 5 bases and J 3 bases, with 17 bases left between them. Germline CDR1 MNHEY, CDR2 SVGAGI. This CDR3 is 15 amino acids long.